This entry concerns a single T cell receptor beta chain. Its antigen specificity is not known. Base qualities are missing; no much larger clone stands one base away. The record originates from a study of cytomegalovirus exposure and HLA in healthy donors (dated by TCRdb to the late 2010s). For the study in its entirety: According to an earlier analysis of 587 of the donors, roughly 180 million T cells yielded roughly 110 million unique TCR beta sequences and 276 Gb of sequence data. In the later analysis, no new phenotypic data were used to find candidate immune exposures; instead, reliance was placed on TCR beta sequences and their occurrence across donors. The T cell repertoires of under 700 subjects were profiled by immunosequencing and related to cytomegalovirus serostatus. An earlier analysis of 500 to 750 of the donors applied high-throughput TCR beta sequencing to assess whether each TCR beta V gene segment acted as functional or pseudogenic. In a later genetic analysis, genome-wide SNP genotypes for about three fifths of the roughly 670 donors were used, and that subset was treated as a discovery cohort. A handful of DR-DQ haplotypes were treated as single units for association and clustering because of strong linkage in the cohort. Class I and class II HLA loci were covered by the typing at four-digit resolution. Typing coverage differed by locus: A, B, C, DRB1 and DQB1 were typed in about 629-640 donors, DQA1 in roughly 510, DPA1 in some 570, and DPB1 in 400 to 480. Every discovery cohort repertoire had been produced on one sequencing platform. An early release covering approximately 600 HLA-typed donors comprised approximately 290 gigabases of sequencing data and around 85 million unique TCR sequences. Of the 398 genotyped donors, approximately 83% fell in the genetic ancestry cluster associated with self-reported Caucasian donors. Across around 400 genotyped donors of the cohort, an average of about 220,000 unique TCR beta nucleotide sequences per donor were sequenced, and roughly 20% of those sequences were non-productive. A later analysis re-examined previously published TCR beta repertoires from roughly 650 donors and added high-resolution HLA genotyping to investigate patterns of TCR occurrence. Alongside the repertoire data, information on donor age, sex, ethnicity and CMV serostatus was compiled. The aim of the study was to test whether cataloging public T cell receptors could identify signatures of past pathogen exposure. To predict cytomegalovirus infection status, the study brought together high-throughput TCR immunosequencing, statistical association of individual TCRs with disease status, and machine learning. In addition to the first cohort of 666 subjects, a separate validation cohort of 130 or so different subjects was used.

Libraries were constructed by the immunoSEQ multiplex PCR assay. The multiplex PCR relied on a mix of 60 forward primers for TCR Vbeta segments and 13 reverse primers for TCR Jbeta segments. A multiplex PCR assay on genomic DNA amplified the CDR3 region of rearranged TCR beta genes. Amplified TCR beta libraries were sequenced as 87-base-pair reads on the Illumina HiSeq System. The published analysis was carried out like this. A later analysis tallied tens of millions of unique TCR beta chains across the 610 or so repertoires, and roughly 11 million of those chains were shared by two or more donors. Raw reads were error-corrected and collapsed into unique sequences with a nearest-neighbor algorithm that merged closely related sequences to remove PCR and sequencing errors. V, D and J gene segments were assigned by aligning CDR3 sequences to IMGT reference sequences. For a sequence to be retained, a match of at least six nucleotides was required to both a V gene segment and a J gene segment. A rearrangement was called productive if the CDR3 had no stop codons and remained in frame with V and J, and every other rearrangement was called non-productive. Following IMGT convention, CDR3 was defined as the stretch from the second conserved V-encoded cysteine to the conserved J-encoded phenylalanine. The earlier analysis of about 640 of the donors excluded any sequence lacking an unambiguous match to a single V gene segment. In an earlier analysis of a few hundred of the donors, V segments were called functional above 56.7% productive rearrangements and were called segregating when the between-donor standard deviation exceeded 5%. A statistical classification framework was built for diagnosing cytomegalovirus status from the catalog of TCR beta chain sequences. In a later analysis, TCR nucleotide sequences were compared against IMGT/GENE-DB human TR gene sequences so that V and J genes could be assigned. In a later analysis, CDR3 sequences and most-parsimonious VDJ recombination scenarios were assigned using the TCRdist pipeline. In a later analysis, each TCR beta chain was defined by its CDR3 amino acid sequence together with its V-gene family, and reads without a unique V-gene family were excluded. As a way to deal with suspected cross-contamination and a sequencing artifact, a later analysis dropped 450 to 600 nucleotide sequences that were highly shared and had low generation probability. For each public chain, a later analysis derived a clonal expansion index from normalized ranks of inferred template counts within each repertoire. A later analysis computed generation probabilities with a VDJ recombination model fitted to out-of-frame rearrangements, and checked the results against IGoR. Hypergeometric tests were used in a later analysis to score TCR-TCR, TCR-HLA and TCR-CMV co-occurrence, with a repertoire-size bias correction applied to the TCR pairs. In a later analysis, false discovery rates were estimated by permuting HLA or CMV assignments 20 times. In a later analysis, co-occurring TCRs were grouped using DBSCAN, with TCRdist sequence similarity added in when clustering inside HLA-allele-positive subsets. For co-occurrence clustering, repertoires with fewer than 30,000 or more than 120,000 public chains were excluded, along with roughly 5 repertoires with anomalous nucleotide sharing. Sourced from immuneACCESS, this table was stored by TCRdb with only in-frame sequences that have V and J called. A share of the clones is absent; for the studies checked, an unresolved V gene accounts for under half, and the remainder has no known explanation. The V and J calls and the clone size are those of that table, but D and trimming were determined from the DNA. Present in this sample are 150,000 to 200,000 clones, roughly 70% of which were seen just once. 7.1% of the sample is held by the ten biggest clonotypes.

The cohort consisted of 666 healthy bone marrow donors. At the time of sampling, every cohort member was nominally healthy, though immune exposures that went unrecorded were likely present. The donor tested CMV seropositive and was one of the 289 seropositive cohort members. A peripheral blood sample was provided by each donor, and peripheral blood mononuclear cells were used for TCR beta sequencing. Genomic DNA extraction from the blood cell samples was performed with the Qiagen DNeasy Blood Extraction Kit. The CDR3 measures 13 amino acids from cysteine to phenylalanine. The sequence is cut down to CDR3 DNA, 39 bases in frame from base 1. Sequences SGDLS (CDR1) and YYNGEE (CDR2) are obtained from the germline V gene. V was cut back by 3 bases and J by 1 base, leaving a gap of 7 bases between them. Results the study describes overall, beyond this receptor: Assigning TCR associations to individual alleles was difficult when HLA alleles, especially DR and DQ, strongly co-occurred. CMV serostatus was the only immune exposure information available for the cohort. The cohort was sequenced for TCR beta chains only, and without alpha or paired-chain data the features that could be detected were limited. V-gene and J-gene trimming of TCR beta chains was associated with a missense DCLRE1C variant in a later genetic analysis, and the association was replicated in an independent cohort. Broadly in line with IMGT annotations, most TCR beta V segments showed up in productive rearrangements about 90% or about 30% of the time in an earlier analysis of 587 of the donors. Compared with the 666-donor mean, donors in an Asian-associated ancestry cluster had fewer N-insertions in productive TCRs, according to a later genetic analysis. In a later analysis, the rate of TCR association differed among HLA loci, with DRB1 alleles having the most associated TCRs and HLA-C alleles having the fewest. The 87-base-pair reads could not distinguish some IMGT-functional V segments, including TRBV6-2 and TRBV6-3, so those segments were excluded. Most CMV-associated TCR beta chains appeared to be HLA-restricted in a later analysis, and the HLA associations seemed to be driven largely by CMV exposure. Correlated functional status among segregating V segments might be attributable to linkage disequilibrium, but an unknown experimental factor could not be ruled out. A cluster of highly shared sequence variants was judged likely to be a technical artifact of the sequencing pipeline. A total of fewer than 200 TCR beta chains were listed by the study as associated with cytomegalovirus. In a later analysis, HLA-associated TCR beta chains were found to be more clonally expanded and to have lower generation probabilities than equally common non-associated chains. A later analysis reported that several top co-occurrence clusters appeared linked to parvovirus B19, influenza, CMV and Epstein-Barr virus. The earlier analysis of some 560 of the donors excluded some 15 rarely observed V segments, including chromosome 9 orphons, because counts were too low. The authors suggested that the approach could potentially be extended to other disease states and immunological phenotypes. The classifier was reported to diagnose cytomegalovirus status with high specificity and sensitivity in both the original cohort and the validation cohort. A further reported finding was that TCR beta sequences accurately predicted the HLA-A and HLA-B alleles for most subjects in the first cohort. Because HLA typing was missing for some donors at each locus, association tests included only the typed subset. Across donors, most TCR sequences were observed very rarely, whereas some public TCRs were present in many individuals. Three of the identified cytomegalovirus-associated TCR beta chains were confirmed in vitro to be specific for cytomegalovirus antigens. In a later analysis, around 17,000 TCR beta sequences were associated with specific HLA alleles at a false discovery rate of 0.05. The presence/absence analyses assumed that sequencing depth was roughly uniform across donors, and that assumption may not be true.

This sequence uses TRBV9 and TRBJ1-2; the D segment cannot be called with confidence. Material: PBMCs. This receptor was obtained from a man in his forties in good health and CMV-seropositive. CDR3 loop: CASSDDNNYGYTF. In nucleotides, the sequence is TGTGCCAGCAGCGACGACAATAACTATGGCTACACCTTC.